This T cell receptor beta chain was recovered during a study of blood T cell repertoires in COVID-19. The CDR3 runs to 13 residues. In germline, CDR1 is KGHSH, CDR2 LQKENI. V lost 3 bases and J lost 6, with 9 bases in between. This clone was found once. Cohort 3 recovered donors had two negative PCRs, clearance, or symptom resolution. TCRdb's table, derived via immunoSEQ multiplex PCR, lists solely in-frame clones and lacks some. The sample includes roughly 180,000 clones, 82% of them seen just once. The source of this sequence is a man between 60 and 75 years old who had recovered from COVID-19. V usage is TRBV18 and J usage is TRBJ1-5; D gene uncertain. The sample was PBMCs or T cells enriched from blood (not recorded which). In DNA, the CDR3 is TGTGCCAGCTCACCTGGGGAGCCTCAGCCCCAGCATTTT. This sequence encodes CASSPGEPQPQHF. Using reference TRBV18 and TRBJ1-5 for the parts outside the CDR3, the full variable domain is NAGVMQNPRHLVRRRGQEARLRCSPMKGHSHVYWYRQLPEEGLKFMVYLQKENIIDESGMPKERFSAEFPKEGPSILRIQQVVRGDSAAYFCASSPGEPQPQHFGDGTRLSIL.